Listed below are T cell receptor beta chains from one sample, sequenced in a study of blood T cell repertoires in COVID-19. Using immunoSEQ multiplex PCR, the repertoire was profiled, and TCRdb retains in-frame clones only, with some absent. The sample lists approximately 65,000 clones; approximately 92% were seen once. The sequenced sample consisted of peripheral blood. The receptors shown here come from a woman in her forties or fifties with active COVID-19. Each CDR3 is given with its conserved first and last residue. Fields, in order: D gene, V gene, J gene, CDR3 DNA, CDR3 protein. The D gene is left open where the match is weak.

d_call: .
v_call: TRBV25-1
j_call: TRBJ1-3
cdr3_nt: TGTGCCAGCAGCCCCTCTGCGGGAAGATCAAACGGAAACACCATATATTTT
cdr3_aa: CASSPSAGRSNGNTIYF

d_call: TRBD2
v_call: TRBV3-1/TRBV3-2
j_call: TRBJ2-7
cdr3_nt: TGTGCCAGCAGCCCTAGCGGGGACCCCTACGAGCAGTACTTC
cdr3_aa: CASSPSGDPYEQYF

d_call: TRBD1
v_call: TRBV30
j_call: TRBJ2-5
cdr3_nt: TGTGCCTGGAGTGGGGGACAGCAAGAGACCCAGTACTTC
cdr3_aa: CAWSGGQQETQYF

d_call: .
v_call: TRBV11-1
j_call: TRBJ2-7
cdr3_nt: TGTGCCAGCAGCTTAATCTCCGACTCATACGAGCAGTACTTC
cdr3_aa: CASSLISDSYEQYF

d_call: TRBD1
v_call: TRBV9
j_call: TRBJ1-1
cdr3_nt: TGTGCCAGCAGCGTCGGACAGGTGAACACTGAAGCTTTCTTT
cdr3_aa: CASSVGQVNTEAFF

d_call: TRBD1
v_call: TRBV6-4
j_call: TRBJ1-2
cdr3_nt: TGTGCCAGCAGCCCCGGACAGGGCGGCTATGGCTACACCTTC
cdr3_aa: CASSPGQGGYGYTF

d_call: .
v_call: TRBV6-1
j_call: TRBJ1-1
cdr3_nt: TGTGCCAGCAGTGAAAGCGGAGCGGGGAACACTGAAGCTTTCTTT
cdr3_aa: CASSESGAGNTEAFF

d_call: TRBD1
v_call: TRBV6-6
j_call: TRBJ2-4
cdr3_nt: TGTGCCAGCAGTTCCGGGACAGACCAATACAAAAACATTCAGTACTTC
cdr3_aa: CASSSGTDQYKNIQYF

d_call: TRBD2
v_call: TRBV4-2
j_call: TRBJ2-3
cdr3_nt: TGTGCCAGCAGCACACCTCCGGGGGGAGGCACAGATACGCAGTATTTT
cdr3_aa: CASSTPPGGGTDTQYF

d_call: TRBD2
v_call: TRBV11-2
j_call: TRBJ2-1
cdr3_nt: TGTGCCAGCAGCCACATAGGATACGGAACTAGCGGGATCTACAATGAGCAGTTCTTC
cdr3_aa: CASSHIGYGTSGIYNEQFF

d_call: .
v_call: TRBV6-1
j_call: TRBJ2-3
cdr3_nt: TGTGCCAGCAGTGAAGCGCTCCCGGGGAGTTGGAGCACAGATACGCAGTATTTT
cdr3_aa: CASSEALPGSWSTDTQYF

d_call: .
v_call: TRBV19
j_call: TRBJ1-5
cdr3_nt: TGTGCCAGTAGTATAGATCTCGCCGGGAGTAGACAGCCCCAGCATTTT
cdr3_aa: CASSIDLAGSRQPQHF

d_call: TRBD2
v_call: TRBV9
j_call: TRBJ2-1
cdr3_nt: TGTGCCAGCAGCACCCGGACTAGCGGGAGTCCCCCTGAGCAGTTCTTC
cdr3_aa: CASSTRTSGSPPEQFF